The 30 T cell receptor beta chains listed next were all sequenced from one sample in a study of CD8+CD57+ T cells in acquired aplastic anemia. Genomic DNA was employed as the template in profiling TCR beta VDJ and CDR3. Each CDR3 protein is one row after TCRdb ran MiXCR on the reads. The repertoire holds more than 150,000 distinct CDR3 sequences, with around half as singletons. Sequencing was carried out using sorted CD4+, CD8+, or CD8+CD57+ T cells (not recorded which) from PBMCs. The receptor set was obtained from a human donor in good health.

The J gene is TRBJ2-3, the V gene TRBV25-1, with TRBD2 matching over 10 bases. The J segment lost 10 bases and the V segment lost 6 bases, leaving 13 bases of the junction unmatched. CDR3 size: 15 residues. The germline CDR1 and CDR2 sequences are MGHDK and SYGVNS. CDR3 nucleotides: TGTGCCAGCAGCGGGTCCGCTAGCGGGAGTGGGGCGCAGTATTTT. It yields the protein CASSGSASGSGAQYF.

At least ten counts were recorded for this clonotype. The rearrangement joins TRBV4-1 to TRBJ2-7; 7 bases match TRBD1. The CDR3 contains 15 residues. CDR1 and CDR2 from the germline V gene are MGHRA and YSYEKL. V shed 6 bases and J 0 bases; nucleotides not matched to a gene: 8. CDR3: CASRAVQGVSYEQYF. The CDR3 DNA reads TGCGCCAGCAGAGCGGTGCAGGGGGTCTCCTACGAGCAGTACTTC.

The chain has TRBV4-1 and TRBJ2-1; TRBD2 matches at 15 bases. With V trimmed by 4 bases and J by 2 bases, 6 bases remained unmatched. CDR1 MGHRA and CDR2 YSYEKL come from the germline V gene. The CDR3 loop spans 18 amino acids. In DNA, the CDR3 is TGCGCCAGCAGCCGATCGGGACTAGCGGGAGGAGCCTACAATGAGCAGTTCTTC. It is translated as CASSRSGLAGGAYNEQFF.

This clonotype has a handful of counts. The J gene is TRBJ2-1, the V gene TRBV4-2; TRBD2 matches 7 bases. Germline loops: CDR1 LGHNA, CDR2 YNFKEQ. This CDR3 has 16 amino acids. Unmatched junction bases numbered 9, after V lost 0 bases and J lost 7 bases. DNA of the CDR3: TGTGCCAGCAGCCAAGAAACAGCGGGAAGGGTGAATGAGCAGTTCTTC. It encodes CASSQETAGRVNEQFF.

The chain recombines TRBV29-1 with TRBJ1-1; D possibly corresponds to TRBD1 (6 bases). This CDR3 is 13 amino acids long. The germline V and J ends were trimmed by 7 bases and 1 base, with 13 bases remaining between them. Germline V lookup: CDR1 SQVTM, CDR2 ANQGSEA. The CDR3: CSAGQRTNTEAFF. The DNA of the CDR3 is TGCAGCGCCGGACAGAGAACGAACACTGAAGCTTTCTTT.

This clonotype was seen many times. V gene TRBV6-2 or TRBV6-3 combines with J gene TRBJ1-2; TRBD1 aligns across 8 bases. After removal of 3 bases from V and 3 bases from J, the junction contained 3 bases not matched to a gene. The CDR3 runs 14 residues. The V gene's germline CDR1 is MNHEY and CDR2 SVGEGT. The CDR3 spells CASSYGQGYYGYTF. The CDR3 DNA reads as TGTGCCAGCAGTTATGGACAGGGATACTATGGCTACACCTTC.

This clonotype has at least ten counts. J is TRBJ2-7 and V is TRBV2, with a possible D match to TRBD1 (5 bases). Trimming left V 5 bases short and J 4 bases short, with 9 bases between. The germline V gene has CDR1 SNHLY and CDR2 FYNNEI. The CDR3 spans 12 residues. CDR3 nucleotides: TGTGCCAGCAGTACCCGACAGTACGAGCAGTACTTC. It is translated as CASSTRQYEQYF. Filled out from reference TRBV2 and TRBJ2-7, the complete variable domain reads EPEVTQTPSHQVTQMGQEVILRCVPISNHLYFYWYRQILGQKVEFLVSFYNNEISEKSEIFDDQFSVERPDGSNFTLKIRSTKLEDSAMYFCASSTRQYEQYFGPGTRLTVT.

The chain joins TRBV7-7 to TRBJ2-7; possibly TRBD2 for D (5 bases). The V and J ends lost 3 bases and 6 bases respectively, with 15 bases between them. The CDR3 runs to 14 residues. Germline CDR1 is SSHAT and CDR2 is FNYEAQ (reference sequence). CDR3 sequence (DNA): TGTGCCAGCAGCTTCCCCGGCCTTCGGGGCGAGCAGTACTTC. It specifies CASSFPGLRGEQYF.

This CDR3 reads CATSPVLASGADTQYF. CDR3 bases: TGTGCCACCAGCCCTGTACTAGCGAGTGGGGCGGATACGCAGTATTTT. The gene calls are TRBV15 and TRBJ2-3; 7 bases map to TRBD2. The CDR3 sequence is 16 residues long. Unmatched junction bases numbered 14, after V lost 5 bases and J lost 6 bases. CDR1 is LNHNV, CDR2 YYDKDF, per germline (reference sequence).

The chain recombines TRBV10-2 with TRBJ1-6; 8 positions match TRBD1. The CDR3 has 17 amino acids. The germline gives CDR1 WSHSY, CDR2 SAAADI. The trim removed 3 bases at V and 0 bases at J, leaving 4 bases unmatched. CDR3 residues: CASSEPRGLSYNSPLHF. The CDR3 bases are TGCGCCAGCAGTGAACCCAGGGGGCTCTCCTATAATTCACCCCTCCACTTT.

This chain connects TRBV19 to TRBJ1-2; TRBD1 might be the D (5 bases). Germline loops: CDR1 LNHDA, CDR2 SQIVND (reference sequence). This CDR3 contains 17 residues. With 4 bases removed from V and 4 bases from J, the gap between germline ends came to 22 bases. The CDR3 nucleotides are TGTGCCAGTAGTACACCACAGGACCGCCGCAGGATCTATGGCTACACCTTC. It translates to CASSTPQDRRRIYGYTF.

This clonotype was seen many times. This chain joins TRBV6-2 or TRBV6-3 and TRBJ1-5; TRBD1 aligns across 9 bases. Trimming cost V 6 bases and J 6 bases; bases outside gene matches: 9. Germline V CDR1 and CDR2: MNHEY, SVGEGT. The CDR3 runs to 15 residues. CDR3 residues: CASRGSTGGGQPQHF. The CDR3 DNA reads as TGTGCCAGCAGAGGGAGTACAGGGGGCGGTCAGCCCCAGCATTTT.

This clonotype came up many times. The chain links TRBV20-1 to TRBJ2-1; 15 nucleotides align to TRBD2. J gave up 9 bases and V 6 bases, and 9 bases lay outside the gene matches. This CDR3 has 15 amino acids. Germline loops: CDR1 DFQATT, CDR2 SNEGSKA (reference sequence). The CDR3 sequence is CSAPTGLAGGGEQFF. The CDR3 DNA reads as TGCAGTGCCCCCACGGGACTAGCGGGAGGTGGTGAGCAGTTCTTC.

V usage is TRBV10-3 and J usage is TRBJ1-5; D gene unclear. Trimming removed 3 bases at V and 5 bases at J, with 5 bases between. The CDR3 has 12 amino acids. Germline assignment: CDR1 ENHRY and CDR2 SYGVKD. CDR3 DNA sequence: TGTGCCATCAGTGACGACTATCAGCCCCAGCATTTT. This sequence encodes CAISDDYQPQHF.

This clonotype occurred a few times. CDR3 amino acids: CSAPRTSGSSYEQYF. CDR3 bases: TGCAGTGCTCCCCGGACTAGCGGGAGCTCCTACGAGCAGTACTTC. The chain couples TRBV20-1 to TRBJ2-7, with 13 bases fitting TRBD2. The CDR3 extends over 15 amino acids. Unmatched junction bases numbered 4, after V lost 5 bases and J lost 0 bases. CDR1 and CDR2 from the germline V gene are DFQATT and SNEGSKA (reference sequence).

The chain has TRBV7-2 and TRBJ2-5, with 8 bases identical to TRBD2. Germline loops: CDR1 SGHTA, CDR2 FQGNSA. The CDR3 length is 15 residues. The ends lost 5 bases at V and 2 bases at J; junction bases unmatched: 7. The CDR3 DNA reads as TGTGCCAGCAGCGGTCGGGAGGGCTTTCAAGAGACCCAGTACTTC. It is translated as CASSGREGFQETQYF.

This clonotype was recorded at least ten times. The V and J genes are TRBV5-1 and TRBJ2-3; D not resolved. V was cut by 4 bases and J by 0 bases, with 9 bases left in between. Germline V gene lookup returns CDR1 SGHRS and CDR2 YFSETQ. CDR3 size: 14 residues. The CDR3 reads CASSSYRSTDTQYF. CDR3 DNA sequence: TGCGCCAGCAGCAGCTACAGAAGCACAGATACGCAGTATTTT.

The sample holds many counts of this clonotype. One end of the junction does not line up with germline, which may come from a read error. The chain recombines TRBV19 with TRBJ2-1; 11 positions match TRBD1. Germline CDR1 reads LNHDA; CDR2 reads SQIVND (reference sequence). There are 13 residues in the CDR3. CDR3 nucleotide sequence: TGTGCCAGTAGTACCTCCGGGACAGGGGGTATGCTCTTC. Its translation is CASSTSGTGGMLF.

Turning to this clonotype: Germline is not matched at one junction end, which may reflect a read error. The chain has TRBV19 and TRBJ2-2; TRBD2 agrees at 8 bases. The germline V gene encodes CDR1 LNHDA and CDR2 SQIVND (reference sequence). This CDR3 spans 15 amino acids. CDR3 sequence: CASIGTSGDTWELFF. As DNA, the CDR3 is TGTGCCAGTATTGGGACTAGTGGGGACACCTGGGAGCTGTTTTTT.

This clonotype was seen at least ten times. The gene calls are TRBV19 and TRBJ2-1; unclear D gene. Germline assignment: CDR1 LNHDA and CDR2 SQIVND (reference sequence). The V gene lost 4 bases and the J gene lost 4 bases, with 11 bases spanning the gap. The CDR3 covers 14 residues. The CDR3 protein is CASSRTAQYNEQFF. The CDR3 nucleotides read TGTGCCAGTAGTAGAACAGCCCAATACAATGAGCAGTTCTTC.

The gene calls are TRBV2 and TRBJ1-1; tentatively, D is TRBD1 (5 bases). The CDR3 contains 14 residues. The germline V gene has CDR1 SNHLY and CDR2 FYNNEI. V was cut by 0 bases and J by 10 bases, with 15 bases left in between. The DNA of the CDR3 is TGTGCCAGCAGTGAAGCGCCTGACAGAACTAGAGCTTTCTTT. Translated, it gives CASSEAPDRTRAFF.

This clonotype was detected ten times or more. The chain links TRBV7-2 to TRBJ1-2; D may be TRBD1 (5 bases). V was clipped by 1 base and J by 8 bases, with 11 bases between them. In germline, CDR1 is SGHTA, CDR2 FQGNSA. This CDR3 is built from 13 residues. CDR3 in DNA: TGTGCCAGCAGCTTAGGGGGCTCTAGAGGCTACACCTTC. Amino acids: CASSLGGSRGYTF.

This clonotype occurred many times. This chain connects TRBV19 to TRBJ1-4; TRBD1 matches 7 bases. V shed 3 bases and J 7 bases; nucleotides not matched to a gene: 5. Looked up from germline, CDR1 is LNHDA and CDR2 is SQIVND (reference sequence). The CDR3 extends over 14 amino acids. The CDR3 is CASSMDRWSEKLFF. The CDR3 DNA sequence: TGTGCCAGTAGTATGGACAGGTGGAGTGAAAAACTGTTTTTT.

The chain couples TRBV29-1 to TRBJ2-1; D is uncertain. Trimming stripped 4 bases from V and 6 bases from J, with 10 bases between. The CDR3 length is 12 residues. CDR1 and CDR2 from the germline V gene are SQVTM and ANQGSEA. The CDR3 region has the DNA TGCAGCGTTGGCTGGCAGTTCAATGAGCAGTTCTTC. It specifies CSVGWQFNEQFF.

The chain carries TRBV28 and TRBJ1-2; unclear D gene. Germline V lookup: CDR1 MDHEN, CDR2 SYDVKM. The germline V and J ends were trimmed by 2 bases and 4 bases, with 14 bases remaining between them. The CDR3 covers 15 residues. CDR3 loop: CASSLMASWSYGYTF. The CDR3 DNA follows: TGTGCCAGCAGTTTAATGGCGTCGTGGAGCTATGGCTACACCTTC.

The V and J genes are TRBV29-1 and TRBJ1-5; D remains ambiguous. Germline V lookup: CDR1 SQVTM, CDR2 ANQGSEA. This CDR3 comprises 14 residues. V lost 4 bases, J lost 5 bases, and 15 bases lay in between. The CDR3 nucleotides read TGCAGCGTTGTAGTCGGAGGGCTTGATCAGCCCCAGCATTTT. Translation gives CSVVVGGLDQPQHF.

This clonotype was recorded at least ten times. The rearrangement uses TRBV24-1 and TRBJ2-3; either TRBD1 or TRBD2 may fit D (5 bases each). CDR1 and CDR2 from the germline V gene are KGHDR and SFDVKD. The CDR3 length is 14 residues. Between the trimmed V and J ends, which lost 5 bases and 4 bases, there was a span of 12 bases. CDR3 amino acids: CATSVRGVSDTQYF. The CDR3, as DNA: TGTGCCACCAGTGTAAGGGGAGTATCAGATACGCAGTATTTT.

Many counts were recorded for this clonotype. The CDR3 reads CATTPGRGASNQPQHF. The CDR3 DNA sequence: TGTGCCACCACCCCGGGTAGGGGGGCGAGCAATCAGCCCCAGCATTTT. This rearrangement joins TRBV15 to TRBJ1-5; possible D gene TRBD1, 6 bases. Germline V gives CDR1 LNHNV, CDR2 YYDKDF (reference sequence). V lost 7 bases, J lost 1 base, and 17 bases lay in between. CDR3 length equals 16 residues.

This chain connects TRBV20-1 to TRBJ1-1; D perhaps matches TRBD1 (6 bases). In germline, CDR1 is DFQATT, CDR2 SNEGSKA (reference sequence). V was trimmed by 6 bases and J by 3 bases, leaving 14 bases between them. This CDR3 spans 13 amino acids. CDR3 nucleotide sequence: TGCAGTGCGTCCCGGGCAGGGGACACTGAAGCTTTCTTT. It yields the protein CSASRAGDTEAFF.

This clonotype was detected many times. J is TRBJ2-3 and V is TRBV19; D is ambiguous. Germline CDR1 is LNHDA and CDR2 is SQIVND (reference sequence). With 8 bases removed from V and 10 bases from J, the gap between germline ends came to 13 bases. This CDR3 spans 11 amino acids. CDR3 sequence (DNA): TGTGCCAGTCGAGTGGGCAACGCGCAGTATTTT. Its translation is CASRVGNAQYF. The whole variable domain, remainder taken from reference TRBV19 and TRBJ2-3, is DGGITQSPKYLFRKEGQNVTLSCEQNLNHDAMYWYRQDPGQGLRLIYYSQIVNDFQKGDIAEGYSVSREKKESFPLTVTSAQKNPTAFYLCASRVGNAQYFGPGTRLTVL.